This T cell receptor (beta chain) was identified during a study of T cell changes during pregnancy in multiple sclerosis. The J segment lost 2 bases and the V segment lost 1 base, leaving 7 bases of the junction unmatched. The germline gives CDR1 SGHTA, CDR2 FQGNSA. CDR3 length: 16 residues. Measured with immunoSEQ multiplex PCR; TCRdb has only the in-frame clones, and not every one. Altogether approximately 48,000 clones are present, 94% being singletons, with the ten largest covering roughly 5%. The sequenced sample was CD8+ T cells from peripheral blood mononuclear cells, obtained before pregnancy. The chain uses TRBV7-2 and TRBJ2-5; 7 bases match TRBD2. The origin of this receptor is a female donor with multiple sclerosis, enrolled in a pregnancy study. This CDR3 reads CASSLGTAGWQETQYF. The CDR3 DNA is TGTGCCAGCAGCTTAGGAACAGCGGGATGGCAAGAGACCCAGTACTTC.